This TCR beta chain comes out of a study of OX40 agonist ivuxolimab in advanced cancers. With regard to the full study: Ivuxolimab, which targeted the costimulatory receptor OX40 (CD134), was an agonistic, fully human IgG2 monoclonal antibody. Partial responses occurred in three dose-escalation patients, of whom one had hepatocellular carcinoma and two had cutaneous melanoma. Patients were allowed to have had prior anti-PD-1, anti-PD-L1 or anti-CTLA-4 therapy, and 30% to 50% of the dose-escalation patients had previously received checkpoint inhibitors. In the dose-escalation cohort, approximately 83% of patients were male, and the mean age was 60 years with a range of roughly 23 to 79. Peripheral TCRbeta sequencing was intended to test whether TCR sequence diversity was altered and clonal T-cell expansion was caused by ivuxolimab. The paper covers the monotherapy dose-escalation part of the phase I ivuxolimab trial, which included N of about 56 patients. Among the roughly 52 dose-escalation patients, about 20 had hepatocellular carcinoma, approximately 15 melanoma, 9 renal cell carcinoma and 9 head and neck cancer. Intravenous ivuxolimab was administered to patients every 2 weeks at six dose levels: 0.01, 0.1, 0.3, 1.5, 3 and 10 mg/kg. Broader findings and caveats from the paper: In partial responders in the 0.1-3.0 mg/kg groups, normalized peripheral clonal expansion was found to be among the lowest, especially among CD8+ T cells. At doses of 0.1 to 3.0 mg/kg, clonal expansion of both CD4+ and CD8+ blood T cells was observed from baseline to week 6. Low levels of normalized T-cell clonal expansion were also shown by some nonresponding patients. Antigen specificity was not determined for the clonally expanded peripheral T cells. After ivuxolimab, expanded clones were on average more numerous among CD8+ T cells than among CD4+ T cells.

Patients with a history of autoimmune disease or receiving systemic immunosuppression were excluded from the trial. Peripheral blood for TCR sequencing was collected from all dose cohorts at baseline, on cycle 4 day 1, and on cycle 7 day 1. The samples were taken from a phase I, first-in-human, multicenter, open-label dose-escalation trial of ivuxolimab. Adults with locally advanced or metastatic melanoma, renal cell carcinoma, hepatocellular carcinoma or head and neck squamous cell carcinoma were enrolled in the trial. Before TCR sequencing, CD4+ and CD8+ T cells were separately sorted from peripheral blood. Points on this clone: Which antigen it targets is not known. No clone much larger than this one lies a single base away; base qualities are absent.

CDR1 and CDR2 are read off the germline V gene as SGDLS and YYNGEE. The CDR3 runs 15 amino acids, cysteine and phenylalanine included. Just the 45-base CDR3 DNA is kept, in frame starting at base 1. The trim is 7 bases for V and 4 bases for J, with a gap of 15 bases between the germline ends. For sequencing of the TCRbeta CDR3 region, genomic DNA was extracted from the sorted cells. TCRbeta CDR3 regions were sequenced using the immunoSEQ Assay. The table was pulled from immuneACCESS by TCRdb, which kept in-frame rearrangements only. Such tables lose some clones; where checked, under half of the loss comes from unresolved V genes, and the rest has no known cause. In this sample the table shows 53,000 or so clones, more than 75% of which occur a single time. The ten biggest clones cover approximately 0.4% of the sample.

Sequenced material: CD4+ or CD8+ T cells sorted from blood, taken in a trial of the OX40 agonist ivuxolimab. The sequence is built from TRBV9 and TRBJ2-6; no confident D gene assignment can be made. The TCR was taken from an adult with an advanced solid tumor such as melanoma, head and neck, liver or kidney cancer. The CDR3 protein sequence reads: CASSQLGNGANVLTF. The nucleotides read TGTGCCAGCTCTCAGTTAGGGAACGGGGCCAACGTCCTGACTTTC.